Below are 11 T cell receptor beta chains sequenced from a single sample in a study of blood T cell repertoires in COVID-19. Libraries were prepared by immunoSEQ multiplex PCR; TCRdb keeps only in-frame clonotypes and omits some of them. The sample consists of around 200,000 clones, 90% of them appearing once. Sequenced sample: peripheral blood. Receptors were obtained from a man aged 45-60 years with acute or convalescent COVID-19.

The V gene is TRBV6-2 or TRBV6-3, the J gene TRBJ1-5, with D possibly being TRBD1 (5 bases). V lost 2 bases and J lost 4, with 9 bases in between. CDR1 MNHEY and CDR2 SVGEGT come from the germline V gene. This CDR3 is built from 14 residues. The CDR3 DNA reads as TGTGCCAGCAGTTACCCAGGGCTGAATCAGCCCCAGCATTTT. This encodes CASSYPGLNQPQHF.

The gene calls are TRBV28 and TRBJ1-2, with 10 positions matching TRBD1. Germline CDR1 and CDR2: MDHEN and SYDVKM. With V trimmed by 4 bases and J by 4 bases, 6 bases remained unmatched. This CDR3 spans 15 amino acids. In DNA, the CDR3 is TGTGCCAGCAGTTCCGGACAGGGGGGAGTCTATGGCTACACCTTC. This gives the protein CASSSGQGGVYGYTF.

The chain links TRBV27 to TRBJ1-1; 8 nucleotides line up with TRBD1. V lost 7 bases and J lost 0; bases outside the gene matches: 7. CDR1 and CDR2 from the germline V gene are MNHEY and SMNVEV (reference sequence). This CDR3 is built from 15 residues. DNA for the CDR3: TGTGCCAGCATTGTACGGACAGGGCTGAACACTGAAGCTTTCTTT. Amino acid sequence: CASIVRTGLNTEAFF.

The rearrangement uses TRBV7-8 and TRBJ2-1; 7 bases line up with TRBD1. The CDR3 covers 14 residues. Germline CDR1 reads SGHVS; CDR2 reads FQNEAQ. V lost 7 bases and J lost 7; bases outside the gene matches: 10. This chain's CDR3 is CASTRYRGYNEQFF. The CDR3 region has the DNA TGTGCCAGCACGCGTTACAGGGGATATAATGAGCAGTTCTTC.

DNA for the CDR3: TGCGCCAGCAGTGAGTCGGAGGCGGGAGGGTTTACGAACACCGGGGAGCTGTTTTTT. Translated: CASSESEAGGFTNTGELFF. The gene calls are TRBV10-1 and TRBJ2-2; 9 positions agree with TRBD2. Trimming removed 0 bases from V and 0 bases from J; junction bases left unmatched: 8. The CDR3 extends over 19 amino acids. Germline CDR1 is WNHNN and CDR2 is SYGVQD (reference sequence).

This clone occurred a few times. This chain uses TRBV19 with TRBJ2-2, with 13 bases that match TRBD2. Looked up from germline, CDR1 is LNHDA and CDR2 is SQIVND (reference sequence). The CDR3 consists of 17 residues. After removal of 5 bases from V and 5 bases from J, the junction contained 8 bases not matched to a gene. The CDR3 DNA follows: TGTGCCAGTAGTGGAACTGGGACTAGCGGGGTAACCGGGGAGCTGTTTTTT. Encoded protein: CASSGTGTSGVTGELFF.

The rearrangement joins TRBV2 to TRBJ2-7; D is possibly TRBD1 (6 bases). CDR3 size: 12 residues. Trimming cost V 7 bases and J 6 bases, with 13 bases left between them. Germline V gives CDR1 SNHLY, CDR2 FYNNEI. The CDR3 region is CASTWAGVEQYF. CDR3 nucleotides: TGTGCCAGCACTTGGGCAGGGGTCGAGCAGTACTTC.

The gene calls are TRBV5-4 and TRBJ1-4; 9 bases align to TRBD1. The CDR3 length is 13 residues. Per the germline V gene, CDR1 is SGHNT and CDR2 is YYREEE (reference sequence). The V segment lost 9 bases and the J segment 8 bases; nucleotides outside the gene matches: 8. The CDR3 coding sequence is TGTGCCACAAGGGACAGGGCTTTCGAAAAACTGTTTTTT. It encodes CATRDRAFEKLFF.

The chain couples TRBV5-8 to TRBJ1-4; D is ambiguous. This CDR3 comprises 15 residues. V lost 0 bases, J lost 5 bases, and 11 bases lay in between. Germline V gene lookup returns CDR1 SGHTS and CDR2 YDEGEE. CDR3 coding DNA: TGTGCCAGCAGCTTGGTGCTGGAGTGGAATGAAAAACTGTTTTTT. It encodes CASSLVLEWNEKLFF.

The chain carries TRBV28 and TRBJ1-1; a possible D gene is TRBD1 (5 bases). In germline, CDR1 is MDHEN, CDR2 SYDVKM. CDR3 size: 16 residues. Trimming left V 7 bases short and J 4 bases short, with 22 bases between. The CDR3 sequence is CASNTGPVGPSTEAFF. The CDR3 bases are TGTGCCAGCAACACAGGTCCCGTTGGACCCAGCACTGAAGCTTTCTTT.

The rearrangement uses TRBV4-1 and TRBJ2-2; 11 bases line up with TRBD2. This CDR3 has 18 amino acids. Trimming cost V 2 bases and J 0 bases; bases outside gene matches: 5. Germline V gene sequence: CDR1 MGHRA, CDR2 YSYEKL. The DNA of the CDR3 is TGCGCCAGCAGCCAAATGGGGGGACTAGCGGCGAACACCGGGGAGCTGTTTTTT. This codes for CASSQMGGLAANTGELFF.